These 17 T cell receptor beta chains were sequenced from one sample in a study of control samples from healthy donors and cancer patients. Sequencing used immunoSEQ multiplex PCR; TCRdb keeps in-frame clones, though not all of them. This table has roughly 180,000 clones, 80% to 95% appearing once. The specimen was blood. These receptors originate from a middle-aged woman in good health.

The chain employs TRBV7-8 and TRBJ2-7; 11 bases agree with TRBD2. The V segment lost 5 bases and the J segment 4 bases; nucleotides outside the gene matches: 13. CDR1 and CDR2 (germline): SGHVS, FQNEAQ. This CDR3 has 17 amino acids. The CDR3 loop is CASSLKIPLAGDYEQYF. CDR3 DNA sequence: TGTGCCAGCAGCCTAAAAATTCCACTAGCGGGAGATTACGAGCAGTACTTC. Combining the CDR3 with reference TRBV7-8 and TRBJ2-7 gives the whole variable domain GAGVSQSPRYKVAKRGQDVALRCDPISGHVSLFWYQQALGQGPEFLTYFQNEAQLDKSGLPSDRFFAERPEGSVSTLKIQRTQQEDSAVYLCASSLKIPLAGDYEQYFGPGTRLTVT.

The chain uses TRBV7-9 and TRBJ1-3; D is perhaps TRBD1 (5 bases). Between the trimmed V and J ends, which lost 1 base and 1 base, there was a span of 11 bases. Germline CDR1 SEHNR, CDR2 FQNEAQ (reference sequence). This CDR3 has 16 residues. CDR3 protein: CASSLGWGSSGNTIYF. The CDR3 DNA sequence: TGTGCCAGCAGCTTAGGATGGGGCTCGTCTGGAAACACCATATATTTT.

This chain connects TRBV12-3 or TRBV12-4 to TRBJ2-4; possible D gene TRBD1, 5 bases. V dropped 8 bases and J dropped 9 bases, with 17 bases sitting between them. The CDR3 is made up of 13 amino acids. CDR3 loop: CASGPGLRGIQYF. CDR3 DNA: TGTGCCAGCGGCCCAGGGTTACGTGGCATTCAGTACTTC.

J is TRBJ1-2 and V is TRBV19, with TRBD1 matching over 9 bases. The germline gives CDR1 LNHDA, CDR2 SQIVND (reference sequence). V shed 9 bases, J shed 6 bases, and the junction held 2 bases outside the gene matches. The CDR3 contains 11 residues. The CDR3 loop reads CASTGGDGYTF. CDR3 bases: TGTGCCAGCACAGGGGGCGATGGCTACACCTTC.

This chain joins TRBV6-5 and TRBJ2-7; D is possibly TRBD1 (6 bases). The CDR3 runs 12 residues. The V gene lost 7 bases and the J gene lost 2 bases, with 9 bases spanning the gap. Germline V lookup: CDR1 MNHEY, CDR2 SVGAGI. CDR3: CASTQGTYEQYF. The CDR3 DNA is TGTGCCAGCACCCAGGGGACCTACGAGCAGTACTTC.

The chain combines TRBV15 with TRBJ1-6; D is unclear. This CDR3 has 14 amino acids. Trimming took off 4 bases at V and 6 bases at J, with 10 bases between the two ends. The germline V gene encodes CDR1 LNHNV and CDR2 YYDKDF (reference sequence). The CDR3 loop is CATSMNLANSPLHF. In DNA, the CDR3 is TGTGCCACCAGCATGAACCTGGCTAATTCACCCCTCCACTTT.

This clone appeared a few times. V and J are TRBV6-4 and TRBJ2-3; 11 nucleotides align to TRBD1. The germline CDR1 and CDR2 sequences are MRHNA and SNTAGT. This CDR3 has 16 amino acids. The V segment lost 3 bases and the J segment 1 base; nucleotides outside the gene matches: 3. The CDR3 nucleotides read TGTGCCAGCAGTGAAGGGACAGGGGGGGGCACAGATACGCAGTATTTT. Translation: CASSEGTGGGTDTQYF.

This rearrangement joins TRBV3-1 (or the pseudogene TRBV3-2) to TRBJ1-1; D is perhaps TRBD1 (5 bases). V was trimmed by 0 bases and J by 4 bases, leaving 18 bases between them. The germline CDR1 and CDR2 sequences are LGHDT and YNNKEL (reference sequence). There are 17 residues in the CDR3. The CDR3 coding sequence is TGTGCCAGCAGCCAAGATTGGGGGAGAAGTAGGAGCACTGAAGCTTTCTTT. This sequence encodes CASSQDWGRSRSTEAFF.

DNA for the CDR3: TGTGCCAGCAGCGACCACACAGCGAACACTGAAGCTTTCTTT. It translates to CASSDHTANTEAFF. The chain uses TRBV6-6 and TRBJ1-1; D is ambiguous. The CDR3 consists of 14 residues. The germline gives CDR1 MNHNY, CDR2 SVGAGI (reference sequence). Trimming removed 6 bases at V and 1 base at J, with 12 bases between.

The chain is built from TRBV19 and TRBJ1-4; maybe TRBD1 (5 bases). V lost 4 bases and J 3 bases, leaving 15 bases between the germline ends. CDR1 LNHDA and CDR2 SQIVND come from the germline V gene (reference sequence). The CDR3 runs 16 residues. Here the CDR3 DNA reads TGTGCCAGTAGTAATCCCGCCAGGGCTTCTAATGAAAAACTGTTTTTT. Its translation is CASSNPARASNEKLFF.

The chain links TRBV5-1 to TRBJ2-5; possible D gene TRBD1, 6 bases. The CDR3 extends over 13 amino acids. Germline V CDR1 and CDR2: SGHRS, YFSETQ. The V and J ends lost 3 bases and 2 bases respectively, with 8 bases between them. CDR3 coding DNA: TGCGCCAGCAGCTCAGGACAGCAAGAGACCCAGTACTTC. Translating gives CASSSGQQETQYF.

The chain employs TRBV7-9 and TRBJ2-5, with a weak D call TRBD2 (6 bases). The CDR3 has 12 residues. From germline, CDR1 is SEHNR and CDR2 FQNEAQ (reference sequence). V was trimmed by 8 bases and J by 6 bases, leaving 13 bases between them. The CDR3: CASEAGKQTQYF. CDR3 in DNA: TGTGCCAGCGAGGCGGGGAAACAGACCCAGTACTTC. The entire variable domain, with the rest obtained from reference TRBV7-9 and TRBJ2-5, is as follows: DTGVSQNPRHKITKRGQNVTFRCDPISEHNRLYWYRQTLGQGPEFLTYFQNEAQLEKSRLLSDRFSAERPKGSFSTLEIQRTEQGDSAMYLCASEAGKQTQYFGPGTRLLVL.

J is TRBJ1-5 and V is TRBV18; D unresolved. Trimming removed 2 bases at V and 1 base at J, with 6 bases between. This CDR3 has 14 residues. Germline CDR1 KGHSH, CDR2 LQKENI. CDR3 DNA sequence: TGTGCCAGCTCACCAATTGGCAGCAATCAGCCCCAGCATTTT. Translated: CASSPIGSNQPQHF.

The chain uses TRBV5-1 and TRBJ1-5; D might be TRBD1 (5 bases). The ends were cut back, 4 bases at V and 8 bases at J, with 19 bases in the middle. The CDR3 runs to 15 residues. Germline V lookup: CDR1 SGHRS, CDR2 YFSETQ. The CDR3 DNA is TGCGCCAGCAGCCGCTCTGACAGTCCCGGGGAGCCCCAGCATTTT. Its translation is CASSRSDSPGEPQHF.

V gene TRBV6-5 combines with J gene TRBJ2-5; D not resolved. Germline V gene lookup returns CDR1 MNHEY and CDR2 SVGAGI. The V end was cut by 4 bases, the J end by 0 bases, with 6 bases between. CDR3 length: 13 residues. The CDR3 bases are TGTGCCAGCAGTTTTCAGGACCAAGAGACCCAGTACTTC. Its translation is CASSFQDQETQYF.

The chain has TRBV11-3 and TRBJ1-1; 7 positions match TRBD1. Unmatched junction bases numbered 10, after V lost 5 bases and J lost 1 base. This CDR3 is 16 amino acids long. Germline V gene sequence: CDR1 SGHNT, CDR2 YENEEA. The CDR3 region is CASSIPRGQWNTEAFF. Here the CDR3 DNA reads TGTGCCAGCAGCATACCGCGGGGACAGTGGAACACTGAAGCTTTCTTT.

CDR3 sequence (DNA): TGTGCCACCAGCAGGGACAGAATAGCCTACGAGCAGTACTTC. As protein: CATSRDRIAYEQYF. The chain carries TRBV15 and TRBJ2-7, with D possibly being TRBD1 (6 bases). V gave up 3 bases and J gave up 2 bases, with 11 bases separating them. Germline V gives CDR1 LNHNV, CDR2 YYDKDF (reference sequence). The CDR3 length is 14 residues.